The clone carrying this T cell receptor beta chain was seen more than once but under ten times. This sample is part of a study of CD8+ T cells in alopecia areata. Indicated treatment: oral pan-JAK inhibitor, 5-10 mg twice daily. The V gene's germline CDR1 is SGHTA and CDR2 FQGNSA. V was shortened by 1 base and J by 5 bases, with 21 bases between the two germline ends. The CDR3 sequence is 17 residues long. As the sequencing template, cDNA was produced by extracting RNA and reverse transcribing it. Measured with immunoSEQ multiplex PCR; TCRdb has only the in-frame clones, and not every one. This sample carries approximately 200,000 clones, around 43% of them seen once, and the ten largest clones take over 2.5%.

The gene calls are TRBV7-2 and TRBJ2-7; either TRBD1 or TRBD2 may supply D (5 bases each). Sequenced here: CD4+ T cells sorted from blood, sampled around week 37, from a patient treated with tofacitinib. The sequence came from a human donor with alopecia areata. DNA for the CDR3: TGTGCCAGCAGCTTAGTGCCCGCCGGGACGGATGGTGACGAGCAGTACTTC. Translated, it gives CASSLVPAGTDGDEQYF.